This T cell receptor beta chain is from a study of cytomegalovirus exposure and HLA in healthy donors. Study-level results: A later analysis reportedly found that, within productive TCRs, an Asian-associated ancestry cluster had fewer N-insertions than the mean observed across the approximately 600 donors.

Regarding this clone: Its antigen is not known.

Participants comprised healthy donors of bone marrow. Donors sampled were nominally healthy, though unrecorded immune exposures were likely. This CDR3 has 15 amino acids. Germline assignment: CDR1 SGHVS and CDR2 FNYEAQ. The V segment lost 4 bases and the J segment 2 bases; nucleotides outside the gene matches: 6. With 60 Vbeta and 13 Jbeta primers, the PCR was carried out. TCRdb keeps only in-frame clones here, not all; method: immunoSEQ multiplex PCR. The table includes 150,000 to 200,000 clones, nearly 80% detected once. The sequence was collected from a man aged 50 or older in good health and CMV-seropositive. The chain is built from TRBV7-6 and TRBJ2-5; 8 bases line up with TRBD2. Material: PBMCs. This CDR3 reads CASSYGRGDQETQYF. DNA of the CDR3: TGTGCCAGCAGCTACGGGCGGGGGGATCAAGAGACCCAGTACTTC.